The source of this T cell receptor (beta chain) is a study of blood T cell repertoires in COVID-19. Study information: COVID-19 samples, acute and convalescent, were from the United States, Italy and Spain. PBMCs, B-cell-depleted T cells, or T cells were the source of the cDNA or gDNA that made up the material.

In the study's own analysis: Estimated nucleated cell counts came from reference gene primer amplification. Assay: immunoSEQ multiplex PCR; the TCRdb copy retains only in-frame clones and omits some. V, J and clone size reflect that table, while D and trimming were determined from the DNA. The data show under 95,000 clones, approximately 85% seen once. CDR1 and CDR2 from the germline V gene are ENHRY and SYGVKD. V dropped 8 bases and J dropped 4 bases, with 15 bases sitting between them. The CDR3 length is 13 residues. Seattle's cohort entered during active infection and was followed longitudinally. The genes are TRBV10-3 and TRBJ2-7; the D gene is possibly TRBD1 (6 bases). The clonotype originates from a woman at least 80 years old with COVID-19, enrolled during active disease. The source material was peripheral blood. In nucleotides, the CDR3 is TGTGCCATCGGGCTACAACAGGGATACGAGCAGTACTTC. Translated: CAIGLQQGYEQYF.